This entry lists 29 T cell receptor beta chains sequenced from one sample in a study of lymphopenia after photon versus proton radiotherapy. Produced via immunoSEQ multiplex PCR; TCRdb's table is partial and in-frame only. The sample lists 150,000 to 200,000 clones; less than 90% were seen once. Source: peripheral blood, taken from a patient treated with photon-based radiotherapy. Source of these receptors: a man aged 45 to 65 with gastric cancer.

This chain uses TRBV2 with TRBJ2-1, with D perhaps being TRBD1 or TRBD2 (5 bases each). Trimming removed 8 bases at V and 6 bases at J, with 17 bases between. CDR3 size: 14 residues. Per the germline V gene, CDR1 is SNHLY and CDR2 is FYNNEI. Written as DNA, the CDR3 is TGTGCCAGCGGCATCCTCCGGGACCCCAATGAGCAGTTCTTC. Translating it yields CASGILRDPNEQFF.

The chain employs TRBV7-2 and TRBJ2-5; D may be TRBD2 (5 bases). This CDR3 is 14 amino acids long. V lost 4 bases and J 5 bases, leaving 14 bases between the germline ends. Germline lookup yields CDR1 SGHTA and CDR2 FQGNSA. CDR3 region: CASSYLMGVETQYF. The CDR3 coding sequence is TGTGCCAGCAGCTACTTGATGGGAGTTGAGACCCAGTACTTC. The entire variable domain, with the rest obtained from reference TRBV7-2 and TRBJ2-5, is as follows: GAGVSQSPSNKVTEKGKDVELRCDPISGHTALYWYRQSLGQGLEFLIYFQGNSAPDKSGLPSDRFSAERTGGSVSTLTIQRTQQEDSAVYLCASSYLMGVETQYFGPGTRLLVL.

The chain links TRBV6-6 to TRBJ1-2, with 8 bases identical to TRBD1. V shed 3 bases and J 2 bases; nucleotides not matched to a gene: 8. The CDR3 extends over 16 amino acids. Germline values: CDR1 MNHNY, CDR2 SVGAGI (reference sequence). The CDR3 DNA is TGTGCCAGCAGTTATTCGGGACAGGCCATAAACTATGGCTACACCTTC. Amino acids: CASSYSGQAINYGYTF.

The table lists this clone with a count of one. The V gene is TRBV2, the J gene TRBJ1-5, with TRBD1 identical over 7 bases. Germline lookup yields CDR1 SNHLY and CDR2 FYNNEI. The ends lost 7 bases at V and 9 bases at J; junction bases unmatched: 15. The CDR3 totals 15 residues. The DNA for the CDR3 is TGTGCCAGCACCGAAACTGGAACAGGGGATGGGCCCCAGCATTTT. Residues: CASTETGTGDGPQHF.

This sequence joins TRBV7-2 and TRBJ2-7, with D perhaps matching TRBD2 (6 bases). Germline lookup yields CDR1 SGHTA and CDR2 FQGNSA. The CDR3 is 16 residues long. V lost 4 bases and J 3 bases, leaving 19 bases between the germline ends. This CDR3 reads CASSSPLGAGYYEQYF. Here the CDR3 DNA reads TGTGCCAGCAGCTCCCCCCTTGGGGCGGGATACTACGAGCAGTACTTC. Supplemented by reference TRBV7-2 and TRBJ2-7, the full variable domain reads GAGVSQSPSNKVTEKGKDVELRCDPISGHTALYWYRQSLGQGLEFLIYFQGNSAPDKSGLPSDRFSAERTGGSVSTLTIQRTQQEDSAVYLCASSSPLGAGYYEQYFGPGTRLTVT.

The CDR3 loop reads CASSPSSSYEQYF. The CDR3 region has the DNA TGCGCCAGCAGCCCCAGTAGCTCCTACGAGCAGTACTTC. This rearrangement joins TRBV5-1 to TRBJ2-7, with D unresolved. The germline gives CDR1 SGHRS, CDR2 YFSETQ. The germline V and J ends were trimmed by 4 bases and 0 bases, with 8 bases remaining between them. The CDR3 runs to 13 residues.

V and J are TRBV19 and TRBJ2-3; unclear D gene. Germline values: CDR1 LNHDA, CDR2 SQIVND (reference sequence). V lost 6 bases to trimming and J lost 2 bases, with 9 bases between them. CDR3 length: 13 amino acids. CDR3 in amino acids: CASRFTNTDTQYF. Written as DNA, the CDR3 is TGTGCCAGTAGGTTCACTAACACAGATACGCAGTATTTT.

V usage is TRBV5-1 and J usage is TRBJ2-3; 8 positions match TRBD2. CDR1 is SGHRS and CDR2 is YFSETQ in the germline V gene. CDR3 size: 19 residues. Trimming removed 3 bases from V and 9 bases from J; junction bases left unmatched: 24. The DNA of the CDR3 is TGCGCCAGCAGCTATAGCGGGAACAGGGTGGGGGCCCATCAGAGGACGCAGTATTTT. Amino acids: CASSYSGNRVGAHQRTQYF.

This rearrangement joins TRBV6-6 to TRBJ2-7; TRBD1 matches 9 bases. CDR1 is MNHNY, CDR2 SVGAGI, per germline (reference sequence). The length of the CDR3 is 15 residues. The V segment lost 6 bases and the J segment 4 bases; nucleotides outside the gene matches: 10. The CDR3: CASRPSTGGGYEQYF. CDR3 in DNA: TGTGCCAGCAGACCCTCGACAGGGGGGGGGTACGAGCAGTACTTC.

This chain uses TRBV4-2 with TRBJ2-2; 7 bases are shared with TRBD1. Germline values: CDR1 LGHNA, CDR2 YNFKEQ. This CDR3 contains 19 residues. The V gene end was trimmed by 2 bases and the J gene end by 0 bases; junction bases not matched to a gene: 12. This chain's CDR3 is CASSQLPQGWTSNTGELFF. In DNA, the CDR3 is TGTGCCAGCAGCCAACTACCACAGGGGTGGACCTCGAACACCGGGGAGCTGTTTTTT.

This clone appeared once. The chain carries TRBV4-2 and TRBJ2-3; no definite D call. V shed 1 base and J shed 0 bases, with 2 bases lying between them. The CDR3 runs 13 residues. The germline CDR1 and CDR2 sequences are LGHNA and YNFKEQ. The CDR3 region is CASSQVSTDTQYF. The DNA of the CDR3 is TGTGCCAGCAGCCAAGTAAGCACAGATACGCAGTATTTT.

The rearrangement links TRBV10-3 to TRBJ2-7; TRBD1 or TRBD2 may be the D gene (6 bases each). Germline V lookup: CDR1 ENHRY, CDR2 SYGVKD. V was cut by 3 bases and J by 3 bases, with 18 bases left in between. This CDR3 is 16 amino acids long. CDR3 sequence (DNA): TGTGCCATCAGTGACCCCGGCGGGACACCCATCTACGAGCAGTACTTC. It is translated as CAISDPGGTPIYEQYF.

The genes are TRBV7-2 and TRBJ2-3; 7 bases map to TRBD1. The CDR3 covers 14 residues. Germline-derived CDR1 and CDR2 are SGHTA and FQGNSA. V was pared by 5 bases and J by 4 bases, with 6 bases of the junction left unmatched. The CDR3: CASSRRGRADTQYF. Here the CDR3 DNA reads TGTGCCAGCAGCCGAAGGGGGCGCGCAGATACGCAGTATTTT. Based on the CDR3 plus reference TRBV7-2 and TRBJ2-3, the full variable domain is GAGVSQSPSNKVTEKGKDVELRCDPISGHTALYWYRQSLGQGLEFLIYFQGNSAPDKSGLPSDRFSAERTGGSVSTLTIQRTQQEDSAVYLCASSRRGRADTQYFGPGTRLTVL.

This chain joins TRBV5-6 and TRBJ1-1; D remains ambiguous. The V end was cut by 4 bases, the J end by 0 bases, with 7 bases between. This CDR3 is 13 amino acids long. Per germline, CDR1 SGHDT and CDR2 YYEEEE. CDR3 nucleotides: TGTGCCAGCAGCCGAATCCTGAACACTGAAGCTTTCTTT. Amino acid sequence: CASSRILNTEAFF.

J is TRBJ1-5 and V is TRBV5-6, with 7 nucleotides matching TRBD1. Trimming removed 2 bases from V and 4 bases from J; junction bases left unmatched: 6. The V gene's germline CDR1 is SGHDT and CDR2 YYEEEE. The CDR3 sequence is 15 residues long. The CDR3 protein is CASSFGGGWNQPQHF. The CDR3 DNA is TGTGCCAGCAGCTTTGGAGGGGGCTGGAATCAGCCCCAGCATTTT.

Worth noting for this clone: Other DNA sequences within the sample encode an identical CDR3. This rearrangement joins TRBV9 to TRBJ2-7; D ambiguous. The CDR3 contains 14 residues. With 0 bases removed from V and 4 bases from J, the gap between germline ends came to 11 bases. Germline V gene sequence: CDR1 SGDLS, CDR2 YYNGEE. CDR3 coding DNA: TGTGCCAGCAGCGTAGGTGAAGGGATTTACGAGCAGTACTTC. Its translation: CASSVGEGIYEQYF. The full variable domain, with the rest looked up from reference TRBV9 and TRBJ2-7, is DSGVTQTPKHLITATGQRVTLRCSPRSGDLSVYWYQQSLDQGLQFLIQYYNGEERAKGNILERFSAQQFPDLHSELNLSSLELGDSALYFCASSVGEGIYEQYFGPGTRLTVT.

The chain joins TRBV7-2 to TRBJ2-6; no clear D gene. Germline CDR1 and CDR2: SGHTA and FQGNSA. The CDR3 is 15 amino acids. Trimming pared 1 base from V and 0 bases from J, leaving 4 bases between. The CDR3 nucleotides read TGTGCCAGCAGCTTAGGACGCTCTGGGGCCAACGTCCTGACTTTC. It codes for CASSLGRSGANVLTF.

CDR3 in amino acids: CASPKWGTGNQPQHF. CDR3 in DNA: TGCGCCAGTCCTAAGTGGGGCACCGGCAATCAGCCCCAGCATTTT. The gene calls are TRBV23-1 and TRBJ1-5; maybe TRBD1 (5 bases). TRBV23-1 qualifies as an ORF whose function is uncertain. The CDR3 has 15 amino acids. Trimming left V 9 bases short and J 2 bases short, with 17 bases between.

The CDR3 region is CASSQRTGDDYGYTF. In DNA form, the CDR3 reads TGTGCCAGCAGCCAACGAACGGGGGACGACTATGGCTACACCTTC. V is TRBV4-2 and J is TRBJ1-2; D is possibly TRBD1 (5 bases). Germline CDR1 LGHNA, CDR2 YNFKEQ. The CDR3 contains 15 residues. Trimming took off 2 bases at V and 3 bases at J, with 13 bases between the two ends.

The chain joins TRBV28 to TRBJ2-7, with 14 bases fitting TRBD2. V shed 5 bases and J 7 bases; nucleotides not matched to a gene: 10. There are 16 residues in the CDR3. CDR1 is MDHEN, CDR2 SYDVKM, per germline. This chain's CDR3 is CASSVGLAGVAGEQYF. CDR3 coding DNA: TGTGCCAGCAGTGTGGGACTAGCGGGAGTCGCGGGAGAGCAGTACTTC.

The CDR3 is CASSEGPRGNTIYF. CDR3 DNA sequence: TGCGCCAGCAGCGAGGGGCCGAGAGGAAACACCATATATTTT. The chain couples TRBV5-1 to TRBJ1-3; D perhaps matches TRBD1 (5 bases). Germline V gene lookup returns CDR1 SGHRS and CDR2 YFSETQ. V was clipped by 4 bases and J by 4 bases, with 12 bases between them. This CDR3 spans 14 amino acids.

This sequence joins TRBV4-1 and TRBJ2-5; D possibly corresponds to TRBD1 (5 bases). V was shortened by 1 base and J by 0 bases, with 18 bases between the two germline ends. Germline CDR1 and CDR2: MGHRA and YSYEKL. The CDR3 runs 18 residues. The CDR3 is CASSQVFTTARYQETQYF. In DNA form, the CDR3 reads TGCGCCAGCAGCCAAGTATTTACGACAGCCCGGTACCAAGAGACCCAGTACTTC.

The chain couples TRBV2 to TRBJ2-5, with 7 bases matching TRBD2. The germline gives CDR1 SNHLY, CDR2 FYNNEI. The CDR3 has 12 amino acids. Trimming cost V 7 bases and J 4 bases; bases outside gene matches: 3. The CDR3 bases are TGTGCCAGCATGGCTAGCGGAGAGACCCAGTACTTC. This gives the protein CASMASGETQYF.

The chain carries TRBV5-4 and TRBJ2-1, with 12 bases identical to TRBD2. The V gene's germline CDR1 is SGHNT and CDR2 YYREEE (reference sequence). The V gene end was trimmed by 2 bases and the J gene end by 6 bases; junction bases not matched to a gene: 9. This CDR3 contains 17 residues. In nucleotides, the CDR3 is TGTGCCAGCAGCTTAGGGCTAGCGGGAGGGCAGGGCAATGAGCAGTTCTTC. It codes for CASSLGLAGGQGNEQFF.

The chain uses TRBV6-5 and TRBJ2-2; 7 bases agree with TRBD1. V shed 3 bases, J shed 0 bases, and the junction held 1 base outside the gene matches. Germline V gene lookup returns CDR1 MNHEY and CDR2 SVGAGI. The CDR3 contains 15 residues. In DNA form, the CDR3 reads TGTGCCAGCAGTTATACAGGGGCGAACACCGGGGAGCTGTTTTTT. It encodes CASSYTGANTGELFF.

The chain uses TRBV19 and TRBJ2-7, with D tentatively TRBD1 (5 bases). This CDR3 region has 13 residues. V was trimmed by 6 bases and J by 2 bases, leaving 11 bases between them. Germline V gene lookup returns CDR1 LNHDA and CDR2 SQIVND (reference sequence). The CDR3 nucleotides are TGTGCCAGTAGAAGGGGCAGTACCTACGAGCAGTACTTC. It specifies CASRRGSTYEQYF.

V is TRBV11-2 and J is TRBJ1-3; D remains unclear. The germline CDR1 and CDR2 sequences are SGHAT and FQNNGV. There are 16 residues in the CDR3. With 4 bases removed from V and 0 bases from J, the gap between germline ends came to 13 bases. CDR3 DNA: TGTGCCAGCAGCTCCTCGGGCCAAAGCTCTGGAAACACCATATATTTT. This encodes CASSSSGQSSGNTIYF. Full variable domain (outside the CDR3, taken from reference TRBV11-2 and TRBJ1-3): EAGVAQSPRYKIIEKRQSVAFWCNPISGHATLYWYQQILGQGPKLLIQFQNNGVVDDSQLPKDRFSAERLKGVDSTLKIQPAKLEDSAVYLCASSSSGQSSGNTIYFGEGSWLTVV.

This rearrangement joins TRBV6-5 to TRBJ2-2; D gene uncertain. The germline CDR1 and CDR2 sequences are MNHEY and SVGAGI. This CDR3 has 14 residues. V lost 6 bases to trimming and J lost 5 bases, with 13 bases between them. The CDR3 sequence: CASRYLQVTGELFF. CDR3 nucleotide sequence: TGTGCCAGCAGATACCTGCAGGTTACCGGGGAGCTGTTTTTT.

The rearrangement joins TRBV5-1 to TRBJ2-5; TRBD2 matches 14 bases. The germline gives CDR1 SGHRS, CDR2 YFSETQ. Germline trimming cut 5 bases from V and 5 bases from J; bases unmatched to any gene: 2. The CDR3 runs 14 residues. CDR3 in amino acids: CASRGLAGVETQYF. As DNA, the CDR3 is TGCGCCAGCAGGGGACTAGCGGGAGTCGAGACCCAGTACTTC. Based on the CDR3 plus reference TRBV5-1 and TRBJ2-5, the full variable domain is KAGVTQTPRYLIKTRGQQVTLSCSPISGHRSVSWYQQTPGQGLQFLFEYFSETQRNKGNFPGRFSGRQFSNSRSEMNVSTLELGDSALYLCASRGLAGVETQYFGPGTRLLVL.